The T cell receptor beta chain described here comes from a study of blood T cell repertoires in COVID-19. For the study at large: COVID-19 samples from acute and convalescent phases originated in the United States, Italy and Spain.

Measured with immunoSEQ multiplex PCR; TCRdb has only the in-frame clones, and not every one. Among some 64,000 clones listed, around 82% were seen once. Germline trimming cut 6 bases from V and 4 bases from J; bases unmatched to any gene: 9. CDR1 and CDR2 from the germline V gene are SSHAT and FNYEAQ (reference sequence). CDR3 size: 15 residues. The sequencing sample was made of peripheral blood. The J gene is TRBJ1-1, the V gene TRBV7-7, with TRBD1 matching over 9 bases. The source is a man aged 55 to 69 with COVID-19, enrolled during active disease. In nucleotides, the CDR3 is TGTGCCAGCAGATATAACAGGGGGCCGAGCACTGAAGCTTTCTTT. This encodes CASRYNRGPSTEAFF.